The 21 T cell receptor beta chains given below trace back to one sample, sequenced in a study of molecular identifiers for immune sequencing clone quantification. TCRdb re-called the PCR reads through MiXCR, storing one row per CDR3 protein. The data hold just under 650,000 distinct CDR3 sequences, with just under 20% observed a single time. Sequenced: naive CD8+ T cells from blood, with Jurkat cell RNA spiked in. Specified subset: FACS-sorted CD8+CD4-CCR7+CD45RA+ naive T cells. Receptor source: a human donor in good health. Some libraries in this study had Jurkat cell RNA spiked in.

This clonotype was recorded at least ten times. The chain joins TRBV30 to TRBJ2-7, with D possibly TRBD2 on 6 matching bases. The V gene's germline CDR1 is GTSNPN and CDR2 SVGIG (reference sequence). The CDR3 is made up of 13 amino acids. Deletions cut 2 bases from V and 3 bases from J, with 11 bases between. The CDR3: CAWSPPGDYEQYF. DNA for the CDR3: TGTGCCTGGAGTCCCCCGGGAGACTACGAGCAGTACTTC.

About this clonotype: Given a much more abundant clone one base away, this may be a read error. The missing conserved phenylalanine or tryptophan at the end of this CDR3 makes a read error likely. DNA of the CDR3: TGTGCCTGGAGTGTAGGGGACGGGGAAGATACGCAGTATTCT. Encoded protein: CAWSVGDGEDTQYS. The chain joins TRBV30 to TRBJ2-3; tentatively, D is TRBD1 or TRBD2 (5 bases each). V was trimmed by 0 bases and J by 5 bases, leaving 12 bases between them. This CDR3 has 14 residues. Looked up from germline, CDR1 is GTSNPN and CDR2 is SVGIG (reference sequence).

Comments on this clonotype: This may stem from a read error, because a much larger clone lies one nucleotide away. This chain uses TRBV25-1 with TRBJ1-5; D possibly corresponds to TRBD1 (6 bases). This CDR3 has 15 amino acids. CDR1 MGHDK and CDR2 SYGVNS come from the germline V gene. The CDR3 here is CAGSEGGAGNQPQHF. CDR3 nucleotide sequence: TGTGCCGGCAGTGAGGGGGGGGCAGGCAATCAGCCCCAGCATTTT.

This clonotype occurred many times. CDR3 sequence (DNA): TGTGCCAGCAGTTTTTGGACGGAGGGGACTGAAGCTTTCTTT. As protein: CASSFWTEGTEAFF. The chain recombines TRBV6-5 with TRBJ1-1; a weak D match, TRBD1 (5 bases). The V gene's germline CDR1 is MNHEY and CDR2 SVGAGI. The V end lost 4 bases, the J end lost 5 bases, and 14 bases lay between the germline ends. The length of the CDR3 is 14 residues.

This clonotype occurred many times. The chain joins TRBV4-1 to TRBJ1-1; D is undetermined. The CDR3 is 14 residues long. The germline CDR1 and CDR2 sequences are MGHRA and YSYEKL. Deletions cut 4 bases from V and 7 bases from J, with 16 bases between. The CDR3 reads CASSRTAQAHEAFF. In DNA form, the CDR3 reads TGCGCCAGCAGCCGGACGGCCCAAGCCCATGAAGCTTTCTTT.

The table lists this clonotype with a few counts. This chain connects TRBV19 to TRBJ2-2; 7 bases agree with TRBD2. Trimming at V came to 5 bases and at J to 7 bases, leaving 4 bases not matched to a gene. The length of the CDR3 is 13 residues. Germline CDR1 is LNHDA and CDR2 is SQIVND (reference sequence). The CDR3 DNA reads TGTGCCAGTAGTTCAGCGGGGCACGGGGAGCTGTTTTTT. Translating gives CASSSAGHGELFF.

This clonotype was seen ten or more times. This chain connects TRBV20-1 to TRBJ2-7; a possible D gene is TRBD1 (6 bases). CDR3 length: 12 amino acids. Deletions cut 3 bases from V and 2 bases from J, with 8 bases between. CDR1 and CDR2 from the germline V gene are DFQATT and SNEGSKA (reference sequence). The CDR3 nucleotides read TGCAGTGCTAGGACAGGTACCTACGAGCAGTACTTC. This codes for CSARTGTYEQYF.

As to this clonotype: One end of the junction is discordant with germline, which a read error may explain. The CDR3, as DNA: TGTGCCAGCAGCTTGGAAGCGGTAGCCTCTCTGACAGATACGCGGTATTTT. Protein sequence: CASSLEAVASLTDTRYF. This chain joins TRBV7-6 and TRBJ2-3; D is tentatively TRBD1 or TRBD2 (5 bases each). The CDR3 has 17 amino acids. CDR1 is SGHVS and CDR2 is FNYEAQ in the germline V gene.

About this clonotype itself: No conserved phenylalanine or tryptophan ends this CDR3, so it is likely a read error. The rearrangement uses TRBV7-9 and TRBJ1-2; D unclear. This CDR3 region has 13 residues. Per germline, CDR1 SEHNR and CDR2 FQNEAQ (reference sequence). As DNA, the CDR3 is TGTGCCAGCACCCCCGGCGGTAACCATGGCTACACCCTC. It codes for CASTPGGNHGYTL.

This clonotype appeared a single time. A much bigger clone sits one base away, suggesting this may be a read error. V is TRBV20-1 and J is TRBJ2-7, with D perhaps given as TRBD1 or TRBD2 (5 bases each). This CDR3 contains 14 residues. V lost 0 bases, J lost 6 bases, and 15 bases lay in between. Per the germline V gene, CDR1 is DFQATT and CDR2 is SNEGSKA (reference sequence). The CDR3 spells CSARDVAGTCEQYF. In DNA form, the CDR3 reads TGCAGTGCTAGAGATGTAGCCGGGACCTGCGAGCAGTACTTC.

Turning to this clonotype: This may come from a read error, since a much larger clone is one base off. The conserved phenylalanine or tryptophan is not found at the CDR3 terminus, so this likely reflects a read error. Here the CDR3 DNA reads TGTGCCAGCAGCCAAAGGACAGGAGCCGGGGAGCTGTTTTCT. Translating it yields CASSQRTGAGELFS. The rearrangement links TRBV6-2 or TRBV6-3 to TRBJ2-2; 7 positions match TRBD1. The CDR3 is 14 residues long. J gave up 6 bases and V 6 bases, and 7 bases lay outside the gene matches. The germline CDR1 and CDR2 sequences are MNHEY and SVGEGT.

This chain links TRBV6-6 with TRBJ2-3; maybe TRBD2 (6 bases). Germline V CDR1 and CDR2: MNHNY, SVGAGI (reference sequence). The ends were cut back, 5 bases at V and 3 bases at J, with 18 bases in the middle. The CDR3 consists of 16 residues. CDR3: CASSTPIAVTTDTQYF. DNA for the CDR3: TGTGCCAGCAGTACCCCAATAGCGGTAACTACAGATACGCAGTATTTT.

This clonotype showed up many times. This sequence joins TRBV4-3 and TRBJ2-7; D gene unclear. Germline V gene sequence: CDR1 LGHNA, CDR2 YSLEER. Trimming pared 3 bases from V and 2 bases from J, leaving 11 bases between. This CDR3 region has 14 residues. CDR3 residues: CASSHLEAPYEQYF. The CDR3 nucleotides are TGCGCCAGCAGCCACCTTGAGGCACCCTACGAGCAGTACTTC.

With regard to this clonotype: A much bigger clone sits one base away, suggesting this may be a read error. The gene calls are TRBV3-1 and TRBJ2-3; perhaps TRBD1 as D (5 bases). The J call could be wrong; TRBJ1-5 is a better fit for the DNA end. This CDR3 is 14 amino acids long. CDR1 and CDR2 from the germline V gene are LGHDT and YNNKEL (reference sequence). CDR3 bases: TGTGCCAGCAGCCGGGGGACTAGCACAGATACGCAGCATTTT. It translates to CASSRGTSTDTQHF.

In its sample, this clonotype was seen many times. The V and J genes are TRBV30 and TRBJ1-5; D call uncertain. Germline V CDR1 and CDR2: GTSNPN, SVGIG (reference sequence). The V gene lost 1 base and the J gene lost 1 base, with 11 bases spanning the gap. The CDR3 consists of 15 residues. The CDR3 reads CAWSDGATSNQPQHF. The CDR3 coding sequence is TGTGCCTGGAGTGACGGTGCAACAAGCAATCAGCCCCAGCATTTT.

This clonotype appeared many times. The chain links TRBV27 to TRBJ2-5, with unresolved D. V gave up 1 base and J gave up 1 base, with 13 bases separating them. Looked up from germline, CDR1 is MNHEY and CDR2 is SMNVEV (reference sequence). The CDR3 is made up of 16 amino acids. The CDR3 nucleotides are TGTGCCAGCAGTTTATTAGGGCCCAAGGGCCAAGAGACCCAGTACTTC. It specifies CASSLLGPKGQETQYF.

This clonotype was counted a single time. A clone one base away is much larger, so this may be a read error. This rearrangement joins TRBV30 to TRBJ1-3; 7 nucleotides line up with TRBD1. The CDR3 totals 15 residues. Germline loops: CDR1 GTSNPN, CDR2 SVGIG (reference sequence). Germline trimming cut 4 bases from V and 0 bases from J; bases unmatched to any gene: 6. CDR3 protein: CAWNSGQSSGNTIYF. The DNA of the CDR3 is TGTGCCTGGAATTCGGGACAGTCCTCTGGAAACACCATATATTTT.

The gene calls are TRBV20-1 and TRBJ2-1, with 8 bases identical to TRBD2. The J segment lost 4 bases and the V segment lost 0 bases, leaving 8 bases of the junction unmatched. Per the germline V gene, CDR1 is DFQATT and CDR2 is SNEGSKA (reference sequence). The CDR3 is 16 residues long. This CDR3 reads CSARDYSGISYNEQFF. The DNA of the CDR3 is TGCAGTGCTAGAGATTATAGCGGGATATCTTACAATGAGCAGTTCTTC.

This clonotype was observed many times. The chain joins TRBV28 to TRBJ2-1; 14 bases are shared with TRBD2. Germline lookup yields CDR1 MDHEN and CDR2 SYDVKM. The CDR3 is 14 residues long. The junction had 4 bases not matched to a gene; V was cut back by 6 bases and J by 9 bases. The CDR3 region has the DNA TGTGCCAGCAGGACTAGCGGGAGGGCCTCTGAGCAGTTCTTC. As protein: CASRTSGRASEQFF.

As for this clonotype: This may be a read error: a much more frequent sequence differs by one nucleotide. The chain recombines TRBV6-6 with TRBJ2-5; D ambiguous. This CDR3 has 16 residues. Germline CDR1 and CDR2: MNHNY and SVGAGI (reference sequence). CDR3 nucleotide sequence: TGTGTCAGCAGTTTTAGGGTCCCCGTGACCGGAGAGACCCAGTACTTC. Translated, it gives CVSSFRVPVTGETQYF.

This clonotype was counted once. This sequence joins TRBV20-1 and TRBJ1-1, with a weak D call TRBD1 (6 bases). CDR3 length: 14 residues. The V end lost 2 bases, the J end lost 0 bases, and 10 bases lay between the germline ends. Germline lookup yields CDR1 DFQATT and CDR2 SNEGSKA (reference sequence). CDR3 region: CSARQGRLNTEAFF. CDR3 in DNA: TGCAGTGCTAGACAGGGGCGTTTGAACACTGAAGCTTTCTTT.